Listed here are 23 T cell receptor beta chains from one sample, sequenced in a study of T-cell reconstitution after alpha-beta-depleted transplantation in children. It was with unique molecular identifiers that the TCRbeta library was prepared. In TCRdb, the PCR reads were re-called with MiXCR into one record per CDR3 protein. Counted here are hundreds of thousands of distinct CDR3 sequences, approximately 20% occurring once; the ten biggest clones make up 3.3%. Here the sequenced sample was PBMCs from the stem cell graft donor, taken from the stem cell graft. The receptor source for this set is a human donor who donated a stem cell graft to a child with acute lymphoblastic leukemia.

The chain is built from TRBV5-5 and TRBJ1-1; D remains ambiguous. Germline CDR1 SGHKS, CDR2 YYEKEE (reference sequence). Between the trimmed V and J ends, which lost 4 bases and 2 bases, there was a span of 18 bases. This CDR3 has 16 amino acids. The CDR3 here is CASSTTIDAHNTEAFF. The CDR3 DNA reads TGTGCCAGCAGCACAACAATCGACGCGCACAACACTGAAGCTTTCTTT.

The chain carries TRBV19 and TRBJ1-2; maybe TRBD1 (6 bases). Germline loops: CDR1 LNHDA, CDR2 SQIVND (reference sequence). The CDR3 is made up of 14 amino acids. The V end was cut by 7 bases, the J end by 2 bases, with 14 bases between. The CDR3 here is CASNPGQTNYGYTF. The CDR3 DNA follows: TGTGCCAGTAACCCGGGACAAACGAACTATGGCTACACCTTC.

The chain joins TRBV5-1 to TRBJ1-2; D might be TRBD1 (5 bases). The CDR3 has 14 amino acids. The V end was cut by 4 bases, the J end by 4 bases, with 14 bases between. Germline V lookup: CDR1 SGHRS, CDR2 YFSETQ. This CDR3 reads CASSEDTPRYGYTF. The CDR3 coding sequence is TGCGCCAGCAGCGAGGACACCCCACGCTATGGCTACACCTTC.

This clonotype was counted only a few times. V is TRBV10-3 and J is TRBJ2-1, with 12 bases matching TRBD2. Per germline, CDR1 ENHRY and CDR2 SYGVKD. CDR3 length: 18 amino acids. Trimming removed 3 bases from V and 5 bases from J; junction bases left unmatched: 11. The CDR3 protein is CAISDSSGRALADNEQFF. The CDR3 nucleotides are TGTGCCATCAGTGACTCTAGCGGGAGGGCCCTCGCCGACAATGAGCAGTTCTTC.

V and J are TRBV15 and TRBJ2-3; no clear D gene. CDR3 length: 15 amino acids. V was cut by 0 bases and J by 1 base, with 8 bases left in between. From germline, CDR1 is LNHNV and CDR2 YYDKDF (reference sequence). The CDR3 sequence: CATSRDRTGTDTQYF. CDR3 DNA: TGTGCCACCAGCAGAGATCGGACCGGCACAGATACGCAGTATTTT.

The rearrangement links TRBV29-1 to TRBJ2-1; 14 bases match TRBD2. The germline V gene encodes CDR1 SQVTM and CDR2 ANQGSEA. The ends lost 7 bases at V and 8 bases at J; junction bases unmatched: 7. The CDR3 sequence is 14 residues long. The CDR3 here is CSAEGLAGVDEQFF. CDR3 sequence (DNA): TGCAGCGCCGAGGGACTAGCGGGAGTTGATGAGCAGTTCTTC.

This clonotype was seen more than once but under ten times. The chain combines TRBV5-1 with TRBJ2-7, with TRBD1 matching over 10 bases. CDR3 size: 17 residues. CDR1 SGHRS and CDR2 YFSETQ come from the germline V gene. The junction had 15 bases not matched to a gene; V was cut back by 2 bases and J by 7 bases. The DNA of the CDR3 is TGCGCCAGCAGCTTTACCGGGACAGGGGACACCGAGGAGGAGCAGTACTTC. This gives the protein CASSFTGTGDTEEEQYF.

This chain connects TRBV3-1 to TRBJ2-1; the D is unclear. This CDR3 comprises 14 residues. The germline V gene has CDR1 LGHDT and CDR2 YNNKEL (reference sequence). V gave up 1 base and J gave up 4 bases, with 8 bases separating them. CDR3 protein: CASSQAQMYNEQFF. The CDR3 DNA sequence: TGTGCCAGCAGCCAAGCCCAAATGTACAATGAGCAGTTCTTC.

This sequence joins TRBV5-1 and TRBJ2-5, with D possibly TRBD2 on 6 matching bases. Trimming stripped 1 base from V and 4 bases from J, with 20 bases between. This CDR3 is 17 amino acids long. The germline V gene has CDR1 SGHRS and CDR2 YFSETQ. The CDR3 reads CASSLILWGEVGETQYF. The CDR3, as DNA: TGCGCCAGCAGCTTGATTTTATGGGGGGAGGTTGGAGAGACCCAGTACTTC. The variable domain in full, completed from reference TRBV5-1 and TRBJ2-5, reads KAGVTQTPRYLIKTRGQQVTLSCSPISGHRSVSWYQQTPGQGLQFLFEYFSETQRNKGNFPGRFSGRQFSNSRSEMNVSTLELGDSALYLCASSLILWGEVGETQYFGPGTRLLVL.

V gene TRBV29-1 combines with J gene TRBJ1-2; D possibly corresponds to TRBD1 (6 bases). V lost 6 bases to trimming and J lost 6 bases, with 17 bases between them. This CDR3 has 13 amino acids. Germline V gene sequence: CDR1 SQVTM, CDR2 ANQGSEA. CDR3 amino acids: CSVTPVTGNGYTF. CDR3 coding DNA: TGCAGCGTCACCCCCGTAACAGGGAATGGCTACACCTTC.

This clonotype came up a few times. The gene calls are TRBV12-5 and TRBJ2-3, with 9 positions matching TRBD1. The germline gives CDR1 LGHNT, CDR2 FRNRAP. This CDR3 is 16 amino acids long. The V gene end was trimmed by 6 bases and the J gene end by 4 bases; junction bases not matched to a gene: 11. CDR3 region: CASGQTTGGAADTQYF. The DNA of the CDR3 is TGTGCTAGTGGGCAAACAACAGGGGGCGCAGCAGATACGCAGTATTTT.

Written as DNA, the CDR3 is TGTGCCAGCAGCTTCCAGGGGTTTAACACCGGGGAGCTGTTTTTT. Encoded protein: CASSFQGFNTGELFF. This chain links TRBV7-9 with TRBJ2-2; tentatively, D is TRBD1 (6 bases). V was pared by 3 bases and J by 2 bases, with 10 bases between. CDR3 length equals 15 residues. Germline V CDR1 and CDR2: SEHNR, FQNEAQ (reference sequence).

This clonotype was seen only a few times. The chain is built from TRBV6-1 and TRBJ2-3; possibly TRBD2 for D (5 bases). Trimming took 6 bases from V and 6 from J, leaving 22 bases between them. The CDR3 is made up of 16 amino acids. Germline-derived CDR1 and CDR2 are MNHNS and SASEGT. The CDR3, as DNA: TGTGCCAGCAGCTTCCTATCTCTCCCCCGAGGGGATACGCAGTATTTT. Translated: CASSFLSLPRGDTQYF.

V and J are TRBV7-9 and TRBJ1-3; D not certain. Trimming took off 1 base at V and 2 bases at J, with 15 bases between the two ends. The CDR3 consists of 17 residues. Germline assignment: CDR1 SEHNR and CDR2 FQNEAQ (reference sequence). The CDR3 here is CASSLVRRSGPGNTIYF. The DNA of the CDR3 is TGTGCCAGCAGCTTAGTCAGGCGCTCTGGCCCTGGAAACACCATATATTTT.

In this sample, this clonotype turned up a few times. V is TRBV7-9 and J is TRBJ2-7; TRBD1 or TRBD2 may be the D gene (5 bases each). The germline V and J ends were trimmed by 1 base and 2 bases, with 18 bases remaining between them. The germline gives CDR1 SEHNR, CDR2 FQNEAQ (reference sequence). CDR3 length equals 17 residues. The chain's CDR3 is CASSLGPPGARTYEQYF. In nucleotides, the CDR3 is TGTGCCAGCAGCTTAGGACCGCCCGGGGCAAGGACCTACGAGCAGTACTTC. The variable domain in full, with the rest retrieved from reference TRBV7-9 and TRBJ2-7, is DTGVSQNPRHKITKRGQNVTFRCDPISEHNRLYWYRQTLGQGPEFLTYFQNEAQLEKSRLLSDRFSAERPKGSFSTLEIQRTEQGDSAMYLCASSLGPPGARTYEQYFGPGTRLTVT.

This clonotype has a single count. The chain joins TRBV7-8 to TRBJ2-7; no clear D. Germline V gives CDR1 SGHVS, CDR2 FQNEAQ. Trimming left V 2 bases short and J 0 bases short, with 14 bases between. The CDR3 spans 16 residues. As DNA, the CDR3 is TGTGCCAGCAGCTTAATCTGGACCCAGAGCTCCTACGAGCAGTACTTC. Protein product: CASSLIWTQSSYEQYF.

The sample holds a few counts of this clonotype. V usage is TRBV12-3 or TRBV12-4 and J usage is TRBJ2-1, with D hard to call. Trimming took 3 bases from V and 5 from J, leaving 5 bases between them. The CDR3 has 12 amino acids. The DNA of the CDR3 is TGTGCCAGCAGTTTCGCGGACAATGAGCAGTTCTTC. It yields the protein CASSFADNEQFF.

There are a few counts of this clonotype. The chain has TRBV5-1 and TRBJ1-1; D remains unclear. Trimming removed 1 base from V and 0 bases from J, with 10 bases in between. The CDR3 has 15 residues. The V gene's germline CDR1 is SGHRS and CDR2 YFSETQ. CDR3 region: CASSLNPAMNTEAFF. The CDR3 coding sequence is TGCGCCAGCAGCTTGAATCCGGCAATGAACACTGAAGCTTTCTTT.

CDR3 bases: TGTGCCTGGAGCAGGCAGGGGTACAATGAGCAGTTCTTC. The encoded protein is CAWSRQGYNEQFF. The gene calls are TRBV30 and TRBJ2-1, with D possibly matching TRBD1 (6 bases). V lost 3 bases and J 4 bases, leaving 10 bases between the germline ends. The CDR3 runs 13 residues. In germline, CDR1 is GTSNPN, CDR2 SVGIG (reference sequence). The variable domain in full, completed from reference TRBV30 and TRBJ2-1, reads SQTIHQWPATLVQPVGSPLSLECTVEGTSNPNLYWYRQAAGRGLQLLFYSVGIGQISSEVPQNLSASRPQDRQFILSSKKLLLSDSGFYLCAWSRQGYNEQFFGPGTRLTVL.

This clonotype was detected a few times. CDR3: CSASQSAGLGQPQHF. The DNA for the CDR3 is TGCAGTGCTAGTCAGTCGGCAGGGCTCGGACAGCCCCAGCATTTT. The rearrangement uses TRBV20-1 and TRBJ1-5, with D tentatively TRBD1 (5 bases). Germline loops: CDR1 DFQATT, CDR2 SNEGSKA (reference sequence). The ends were cut back, 3 bases at V and 7 bases at J, with 19 bases in the middle. This CDR3 is built from 15 residues.

The chain employs TRBV14 and TRBJ2-1; D might be TRBD2 (6 bases). This CDR3 has 13 amino acids. V gave up 3 bases and J gave up 8 bases, with 11 bases separating them. From germline, CDR1 is SGHDN and CDR2 FVKESK. CDR3 bases: TGTGCCAGCAGCCAGCTCTCTAGCGATGAGCAGTTCTTC. Protein product: CASSQLSSDEQFF.

This clonotype turned up a few times. The V gene is TRBV20-1, the J gene TRBJ1-3, with TRBD1 as a possible D gene (6 bases). The germline CDR1 and CDR2 sequences are DFQATT and SNEGSKA (reference sequence). V was shortened by 0 bases and J by 7 bases, with 13 bases between the two germline ends. CDR3 size: 14 residues. The CDR3 DNA reads TGCAGTGCTAGAGATCAGGGGTTTGGGAACACCATATATTTT. Translation gives CSARDQGFGNTIYF.

This clonotype was observed a handful of times. V is TRBV20-1 and J is TRBJ1-1; no reliable D call. The CDR3 runs 13 residues. V gave up 2 bases and J gave up 0 bases, with 7 bases separating them. Germline V gives CDR1 DFQATT, CDR2 SNEGSKA (reference sequence). The CDR3 sequence: CSARSQLNTEAFF. The CDR3 nucleotides are TGCAGTGCTAGATCACAGCTGAACACTGAAGCTTTCTTT.